A selection of T cell receptor beta chains follows, all from one sample in a study of beta chain features in type 1 diabetes. TCRdb keeps only in-frame clones here, not all; method: immunoSEQ multiplex PCR. This sample has around 300,000 clones, with around 7.3% found just once. Specimen: central memory CD4+ T cells from blood. The origin of the receptors is a woman aged 18-29 years in good health. Both conserved end residues are part of each CDR3. Each record gives: J gene, D gene, clone size, V gene, CDR3 protein, CDR3 DNA. A D gene is named only where the DNA matches it firmly. Rows give clone size only sometimes, using once, few, many, or a class for an expanded clone.

j_call: TRBJ1-2; d_call: .; clone_size: few; v_call: TRBV7-2; cdr3_aa: CASSPGQPDLYGYTF; cdr3_nt: TGTGCCAGCAGCCCTGGACAGCCCGACCTCTATGGCTACACCTTC
j_call: TRBJ2-3; d_call: .; clone_size: few; v_call: TRBV29-1; cdr3_aa: CSVEDGTDTQYF; cdr3_nt: TGCAGCGTTGAAGATGGGACAGATACGCAGTATTTT
j_call: TRBJ1-5; d_call: TRBD1; clone_size: few; v_call: TRBV30; cdr3_aa: CAWTAQGRNQPQHF; cdr3_nt: TGTGCCTGGACCGCACAGGGGCGGAATCAGCCCCAGCATTTT
j_call: TRBJ1-5; d_call: .; clone_size: .; v_call: TRBV28; cdr3_aa: CASTGPYQPQHF; cdr3_nt: TGTGCCAGCACCGGGCCTTATCAGCCCCAGCATTTT
j_call: TRBJ1-2; d_call: .; clone_size: few; v_call: TRBV18; cdr3_aa: CASSPRADGYTF; cdr3_nt: TGTGCCAGCTCACCACGCGCCGATGGCTACACCTTC
j_call: TRBJ2-1; d_call: .; clone_size: many; v_call: TRBV5-1; cdr3_aa: CASSLNYNEQFF; cdr3_nt: TGCGCCAGCAGCCTCAACTACAATGAGCAGTTCTTC
j_call: TRBJ1-1; d_call: .; clone_size: .; v_call: TRBV7-2; cdr3_aa: CASSLAWGDTEAFF; cdr3_nt: TGTGCCAGCAGCTTAGCCTGGGGGGACACTGAAGCTTTCTTT
j_call: TRBJ1-2; d_call: .; clone_size: .; v_call: TRBV9; cdr3_aa: CASSVGSIFSGGYTF; cdr3_nt: TGTGCCAGCAGCGTAGGATCTATTTTCTCTGGGGGCTACACCTTC
j_call: TRBJ1-4; d_call: TRBD1; clone_size: few; v_call: TRBV2; cdr3_aa: CASSSDRGLPYF; cdr3_nt: TGTGCCAGCAGTTCTGACAGGGGCCTCCCTTATTTT
j_call: TRBJ1-2; d_call: .; clone_size: few; v_call: TRBV2; cdr3_aa: CASSATGPYGYTF; cdr3_nt: TGTGCCAGCAGTGCGACAGGTCCCTATGGCTACACCTTC
j_call: TRBJ2-1; d_call: .; clone_size: .; v_call: TRBV7-9; cdr3_aa: CASSFSPNNEQFF; cdr3_nt: TGTGCCAGCAGCTTCTCTCCCAACAATGAGCAGTTCTTC
j_call: TRBJ2-1; d_call: TRBD2; clone_size: few; v_call: TRBV19; cdr3_aa: CASRVSGTSPNEQFF; cdr3_nt: TGTGCCAGTAGGGTCTCCGGGACTAGCCCCAATGAGCAGTTCTTC
j_call: TRBJ2-1; d_call: .; clone_size: few; v_call: TRBV11-3; cdr3_aa: CASSLPPAHEQFF; cdr3_nt: TGTGCCAGCAGCTTACCCCCAGCCCATGAGCAGTTCTTC
j_call: TRBJ2-2; d_call: .; clone_size: few; v_call: TRBV7-2; cdr3_aa: CASSLARAVFGGELFF; cdr3_nt: TGTGCCAGCAGCTTAGCTAGGGCAGTTTTTGGCGGGGAGCTGTTTTTT
j_call: TRBJ1-3; d_call: .; clone_size: few; v_call: TRBV18; cdr3_aa: CASSPQSSGNTIYF; cdr3_nt: TGTGCCAGCTCACCACAGAGCTCTGGAAACACCATATATTTT
j_call: TRBJ2-7; d_call: TRBD2; clone_size: many; v_call: TRBV27; cdr3_aa: CASRPGGRHSYEQYF; cdr3_nt: TGTGCCAGCAGACCGGGGGGGCGCCACTCCTACGAGCAGTACTTC
j_call: TRBJ1-1; d_call: .; clone_size: .; v_call: TRBV6-1; cdr3_aa: CASSAGMNTEAFF; cdr3_nt: TGTGCCAGCAGCGCAGGGATGAACACTGAAGCTTTCTTT
j_call: TRBJ2-7; d_call: .; clone_size: many; v_call: TRBV7-9; cdr3_aa: CASSLATSSSYEQYF; cdr3_nt: TGTGCCAGCAGCTTAGCTACTAGCTCCTCCTACGAGCAGTACTTC
j_call: TRBJ1-5; d_call: .; clone_size: few; v_call: TRBV4-2; cdr3_aa: CASSQNTGNQPQHF; cdr3_nt: TGTGCCAGCAGCCAAAATACAGGGAATCAGCCCCAGCATTTT
j_call: TRBJ1-1; d_call: .; clone_size: few; v_call: TRBV7-9; cdr3_aa: CASSLAPLGAFF; cdr3_nt: TGTGCCAGCAGCTTAGCCCCTCTGGGAGCTTTCTTT
j_call: TRBJ2-5; d_call: .; clone_size: .; v_call: TRBV7-9; cdr3_aa: CASSPGRGETQYF; cdr3_nt: TGTGCCAGCAGCCCAGGGAGGGGGGAGACCCAGTACTTC
j_call: TRBJ2-4; d_call: .; clone_size: .; v_call: TRBV18; cdr3_aa: CASSPELAKNIQYF; cdr3_nt: TGTGCCAGCTCACCAGAGCTAGCCAAAAACATTCAGTACTTC
j_call: TRBJ2-1; d_call: .; clone_size: few; v_call: TRBV2; cdr3_aa: CASRTDLRGYNEQFF; cdr3_nt: TGTGCCAGCAGGACAGACCTAAGGGGGTACAATGAGCAGTTCTTC
j_call: TRBJ1-4; d_call: .; clone_size: few; v_call: TRBV7-9; cdr3_aa: CASSLTVQGEKLFF; cdr3_nt: TGTGCCAGCAGCTTAACAGTCCAGGGAGAAAAACTGTTTTTT
j_call: TRBJ2-7; d_call: .; clone_size: few; v_call: TRBV30; cdr3_aa: CAWSTGFYEQYF; cdr3_nt: TGTGCCTGGAGCACAGGGTTCTACGAGCAGTACTTC
j_call: TRBJ1-2; d_call: .; clone_size: .; v_call: TRBV25-1; cdr3_aa: CASRPVGAVGGYTF; cdr3_nt: TGTGCCAGCAGACCGGTGGGGGCAGTGGGCGGCTACACCTTC
j_call: TRBJ1-6; d_call: TRBD1; clone_size: few; v_call: TRBV7-3; cdr3_aa: CASSLSPGGGSPLHF; cdr3_nt: TGTGCCAGCAGCTTAAGTCCAGGGGGTGGTTCACCCCTCCACTTT